Listed below are T cell receptor beta chains from one sample, sequenced in a study of circulating and synovial CD4+ cells in juvenile arthritis. Using immunoSEQ multiplex PCR, the repertoire was profiled, and TCRdb retains in-frame clones only, with some absent. The table has 32,000 or so clones, roughly 96% seen once. Material: CD4+ T cells from blood. The receptors stem from a human donor with juvenile idiopathic arthritis. Each CDR3 is given without its conserved first and last residue. A D gene is named only where the DNA matches it firmly.

NA	TRBJ1-1	TRBV6-5	ASSYPERASF
NA	TRBJ2-7	TRBV5-1	ASSQDRPYEQY
TRBD1	TRBJ1-5	TRBV6-5	ASSDTGGIQPQH
TRBD1	TRBJ2-4	TRBV16	ASMPGTGSDIQY
NA	TRBJ1-2	TRBV7-9	ASSFGTDSLYGYT
TRBD1	TRBJ1-5	TRBV7-9	ASSLGQGVNQPQH
NA	TRBJ1-1	TRBV21-1	ASSGPSGTGRF
NA	TRBJ2-2	TRBV5-4	ASSFTMVLGSTGELF
NA	TRBJ2-1	TRBV7-9	ASSLVPDNEQF
NA	TRBJ2-1	TRBV14	ASSLSYEQF
NA	TRBJ2-7	TRBV4-2	ASSQAGGSYEQY
TRBD2	TRBJ2-5	TRBV28	ASLEASGRDQETQY
TRBD1	TRBJ2-5	TRBV7-3	ASSLQGMRETQY
NA	TRBJ2-7	TRBV5-1	ASSSGDRTPAYEQY
NA	TRBJ2-3	TRBV5-1	ASVIADTQY
NA	TRBJ2-7	TRBV28	ASRNPGLASGQY
TRBD1	TRBJ2-7	TRBV20-1	SAPDRDEQY
TRBD2	TRBJ2-3	TRBV9	ASSVTLLAGGQDTQY
NA	TRBJ1-5	TRBV5-1	ASSETGDQPQH
NA	TRBJ1-2	TRBV10-3	AISELAGHYGYT
TRBD1	TRBJ1-2	TRBV6-6	ASRESGTGTYGYT
NA	TRBJ1-2	TRBV4-3	ASSRQDRTNYGYT
NA	TRBJ1-5	TRBV21-1	ASSNRDRGPVNQPQH
NA	TRBJ1-2	TRBV7-3	ASSLEDGYGYT
TRBD2	TRBJ2-3	TRBV19	ASSPGLRTDTQY
NA	TRBJ1-4	TRBV18	ASSQGQTINEKLF
TRBD2	TRBJ2-5	TRBV14	ASSQDHGGGETQY
NA	TRBJ2-7	TRBV4-1	ASSPRGGRTYEQY
NA	TRBJ2-3	TRBV7-2	ASSLGPADTQY
NA	TRBJ1-4	TRBV19	ASSQANEKLF
NA	TRBJ2-7	TRBV7-2	ASSLERGLPSYEQY
NA	TRBJ1-3	TRBV28	ASSLSGLSSGNTIY
TRBD1	TRBJ2-7	TRBV28	ASSLNQPGQTYEQY
NA	TRBJ1-4	TRBV28	ASKVGAGLREKLF
TRBD1	TRBJ1-3	TRBV7-2	ASSLQGAAGNTIY
TRBD1	TRBJ1-5	TRBV28	ASSNRGPGYSNQPQH
NA	TRBJ2-3	TRBV7-9	ASSLGRLVTDTQY
TRBD2	TRBJ2-5	TRBV7-9	ASSLGLAGLYQETQY
NA	TRBJ2-2	TRBV7-3	ASSLTRERVNTGELF
TRBD1	TRBJ1-2	TRBV4-1	ASSQVTGIGGYT
NA	TRBJ1-3	TRBV7-9	ASSSDRIGNTIY
NA	TRBJ1-3	TRBV6-5	ASSTSGNTIY
NA	TRBJ1-2	TRBV7-2	ASSLDRADYYGYT
TRBD2	TRBJ2-3	TRBV30	AGAGGTDTQY